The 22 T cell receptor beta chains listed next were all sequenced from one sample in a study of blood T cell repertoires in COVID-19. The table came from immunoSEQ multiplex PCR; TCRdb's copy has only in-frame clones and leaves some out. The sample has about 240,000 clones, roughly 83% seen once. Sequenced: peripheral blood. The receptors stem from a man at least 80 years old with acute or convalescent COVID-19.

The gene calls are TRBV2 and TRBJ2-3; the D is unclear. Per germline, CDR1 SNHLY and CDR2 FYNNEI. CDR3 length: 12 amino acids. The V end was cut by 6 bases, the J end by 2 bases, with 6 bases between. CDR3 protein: CASRALTDTQYF. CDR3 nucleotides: TGTGCCAGCAGAGCCCTCACAGATACGCAGTATTTT.

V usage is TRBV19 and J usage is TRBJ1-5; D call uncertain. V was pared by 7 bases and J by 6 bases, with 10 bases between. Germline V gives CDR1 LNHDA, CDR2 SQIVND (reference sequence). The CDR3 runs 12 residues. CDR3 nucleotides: TGTGCCAGTAAAAGTCGGGGTCAGCCCCAGCATTTT. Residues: CASKSRGQPQHF.

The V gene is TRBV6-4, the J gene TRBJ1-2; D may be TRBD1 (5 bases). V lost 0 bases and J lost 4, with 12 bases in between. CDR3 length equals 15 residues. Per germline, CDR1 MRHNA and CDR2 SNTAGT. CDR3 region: CASSDSAGLGYGYTF. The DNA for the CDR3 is TGTGCCAGCAGTGACTCGGCAGGGCTTGGCTATGGCTACACCTTC.

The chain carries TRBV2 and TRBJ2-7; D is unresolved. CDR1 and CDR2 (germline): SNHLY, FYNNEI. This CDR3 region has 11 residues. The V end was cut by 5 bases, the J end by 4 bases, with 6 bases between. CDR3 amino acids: CASSPQYEQYF. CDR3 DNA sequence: TGTGCCAGCAGTCCACAGTACGAGCAGTACTTC.

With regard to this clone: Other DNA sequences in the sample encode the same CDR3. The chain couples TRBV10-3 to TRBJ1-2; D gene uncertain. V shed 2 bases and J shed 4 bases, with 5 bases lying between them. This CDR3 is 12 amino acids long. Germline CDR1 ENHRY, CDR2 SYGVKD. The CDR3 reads CAISEAVYGYTF. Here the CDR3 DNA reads TGTGCCATCAGTGAGGCGGTCTATGGCTACACCTTC.

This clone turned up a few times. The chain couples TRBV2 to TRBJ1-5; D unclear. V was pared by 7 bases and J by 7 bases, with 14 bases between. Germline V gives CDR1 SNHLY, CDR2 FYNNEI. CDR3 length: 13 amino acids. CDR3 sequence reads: CASKRGIGQPQHF. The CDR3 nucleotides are TGTGCCAGCAAACGAGGGATCGGCCAGCCCCAGCATTTT.

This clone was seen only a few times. CDR3 protein: CASRPGGAYTEAFF. CDR3 bases: TGTGCCAGCAGGCCAGGGGGCGCGTACACTGAAGCTTTCTTT. V usage is TRBV28 and J usage is TRBJ1-1, with TRBD1 matching over 8 bases. The CDR3 is 14 residues long. Per the germline V gene, CDR1 is MDHEN and CDR2 is SYDVKM. V lost 6 bases to trimming and J lost 3 bases; unmatched junction nucleotides: 6.

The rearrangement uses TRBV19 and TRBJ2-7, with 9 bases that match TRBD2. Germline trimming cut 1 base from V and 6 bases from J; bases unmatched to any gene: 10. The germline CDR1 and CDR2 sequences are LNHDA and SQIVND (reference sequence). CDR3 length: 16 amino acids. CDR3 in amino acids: CASSIGTSSGMIEQYF. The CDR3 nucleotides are TGTGCCAGTAGTATAGGAACGTCTAGCGGGATGATCGAGCAGTACTTC.

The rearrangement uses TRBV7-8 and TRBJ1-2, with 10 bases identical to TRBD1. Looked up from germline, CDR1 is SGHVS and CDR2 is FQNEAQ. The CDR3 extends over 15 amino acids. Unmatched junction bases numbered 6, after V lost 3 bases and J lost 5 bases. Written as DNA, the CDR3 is TGTGCCAGCAGCTTCCGGGACAGGGGTAATTATGGCTACACCTTC. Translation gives CASSFRDRGNYGYTF.

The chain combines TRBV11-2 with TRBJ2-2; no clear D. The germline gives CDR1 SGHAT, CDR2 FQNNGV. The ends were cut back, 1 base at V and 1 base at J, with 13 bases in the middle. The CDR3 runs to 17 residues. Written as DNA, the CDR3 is TGTGCCAGCAGCTTAGTTCCAACCGCCGGGAACACCGGGGAGCTGTTTTTT. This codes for CASSLVPTAGNTGELFF.

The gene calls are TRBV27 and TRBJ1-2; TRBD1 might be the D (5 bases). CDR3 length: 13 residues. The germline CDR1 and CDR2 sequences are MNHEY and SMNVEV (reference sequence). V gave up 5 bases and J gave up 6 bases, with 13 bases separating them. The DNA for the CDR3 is TGTGCCAGCAGTGCGACAGCGATCCATGGCTACACCTTC. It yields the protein CASSATAIHGYTF.

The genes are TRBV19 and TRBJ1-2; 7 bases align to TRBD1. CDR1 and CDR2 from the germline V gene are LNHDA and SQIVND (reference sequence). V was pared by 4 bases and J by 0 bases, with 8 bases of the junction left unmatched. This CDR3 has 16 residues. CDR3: CASSKTGINPNYGYTF. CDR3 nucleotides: TGTGCCAGTAGTAAGACAGGGATAAACCCTAACTATGGCTACACCTTC.

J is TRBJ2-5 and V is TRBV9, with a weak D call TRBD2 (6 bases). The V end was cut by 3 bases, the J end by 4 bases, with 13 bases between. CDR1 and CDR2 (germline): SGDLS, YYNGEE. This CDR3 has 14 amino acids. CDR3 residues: CASSAGTEGETQYF. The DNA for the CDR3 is TGTGCCAGCAGCGCCGGGACGGAGGGAGAGACCCAGTACTTC. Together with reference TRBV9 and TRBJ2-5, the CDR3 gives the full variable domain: DSGVTQTPKHLITATGQRVTLRCSPRSGDLSVYWYQQSLDQGLQFLIQYYNGEERAKGNILERFSAQQFPDLHSELNLSSLELGDSALYFCASSAGTEGETQYFGPGTRLLVL.

The CDR3 bases are TGCGCCAGCAGCTTGGGACAGGGTCCCGAGCAGTACTTC. It codes for CASSLGQGPEQYF. The chain employs TRBV5-1 and TRBJ2-7, with 7 bases lining up with TRBD1. The trim removed 0 bases at V and 6 bases at J, leaving 3 bases unmatched. Germline loops: CDR1 SGHRS, CDR2 YFSETQ. The CDR3 runs 13 residues.

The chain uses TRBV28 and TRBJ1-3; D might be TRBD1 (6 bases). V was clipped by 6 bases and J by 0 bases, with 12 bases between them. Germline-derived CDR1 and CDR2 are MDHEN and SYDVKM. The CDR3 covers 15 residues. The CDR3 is CASRKGDYSGNTIYF. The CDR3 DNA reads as TGTGCCAGCAGAAAGGGGGACTACTCTGGAAACACCATATATTTT.

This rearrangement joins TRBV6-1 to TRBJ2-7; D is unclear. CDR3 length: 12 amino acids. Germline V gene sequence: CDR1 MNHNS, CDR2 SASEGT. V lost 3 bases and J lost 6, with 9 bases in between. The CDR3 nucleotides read TGTGCCAGCAGTGACAGTGCCTCCGAGCAGTACTTC. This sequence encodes CASSDSASEQYF.

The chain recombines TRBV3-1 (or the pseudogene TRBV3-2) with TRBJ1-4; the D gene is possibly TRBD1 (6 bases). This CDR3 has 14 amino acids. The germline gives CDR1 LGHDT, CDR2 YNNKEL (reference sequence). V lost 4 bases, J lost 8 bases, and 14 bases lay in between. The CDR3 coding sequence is TGTGCCAGCAGCCTTAACAGGGTGGGGGAAAAACTGTTTTTT. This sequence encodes CASSLNRVGEKLFF.

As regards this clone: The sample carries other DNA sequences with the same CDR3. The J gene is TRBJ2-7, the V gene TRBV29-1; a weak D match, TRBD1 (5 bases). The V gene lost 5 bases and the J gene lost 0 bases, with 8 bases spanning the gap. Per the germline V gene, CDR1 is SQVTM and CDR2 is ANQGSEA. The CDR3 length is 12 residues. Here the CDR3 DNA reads TGCAGCGTTCGTCAGGGCTCCTACGAGCAGTACTTC. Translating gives CSVRQGSYEQYF.

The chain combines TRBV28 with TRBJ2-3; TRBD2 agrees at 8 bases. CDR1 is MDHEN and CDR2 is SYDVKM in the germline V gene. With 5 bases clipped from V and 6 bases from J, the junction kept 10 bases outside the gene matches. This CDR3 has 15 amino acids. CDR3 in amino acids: CASSPRLASSDTQYF. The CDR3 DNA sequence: TGTGCCAGCAGTCCCCGACTAGCGTCCTCTGATACGCAGTATTTT.

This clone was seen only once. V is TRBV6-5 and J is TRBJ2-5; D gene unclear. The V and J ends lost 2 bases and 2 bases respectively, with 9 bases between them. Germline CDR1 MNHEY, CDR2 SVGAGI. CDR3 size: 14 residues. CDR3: CASSYGVLQETQYF. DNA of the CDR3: TGTGCCAGCAGTTACGGAGTATTGCAAGAGACCCAGTACTTC.

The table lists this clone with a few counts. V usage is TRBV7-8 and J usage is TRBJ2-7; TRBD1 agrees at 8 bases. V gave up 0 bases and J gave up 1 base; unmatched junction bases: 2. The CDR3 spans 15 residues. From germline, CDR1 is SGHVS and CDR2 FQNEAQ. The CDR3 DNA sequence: TGTGCCAGCAGCTTAGCGGGACAGGCATCCTACGAGCAGTACTTC. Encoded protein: CASSLAGQASYEQYF.

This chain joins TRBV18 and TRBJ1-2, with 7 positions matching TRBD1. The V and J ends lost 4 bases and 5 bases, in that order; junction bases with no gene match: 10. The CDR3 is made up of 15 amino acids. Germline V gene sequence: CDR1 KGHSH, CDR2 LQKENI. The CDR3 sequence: CASSLRTGRLYGYTF. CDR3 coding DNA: TGTGCCAGCTCACTACGGACAGGCAGACTTTATGGCTACACCTTC.